The 23 T cell receptor beta chains below all came from one sample that was sequenced in a study of T cell repertoires in cytomegalovirus infection. No cognate antigen is known for these TCRs. MiXCR, run by TCRdb on the reads, gives a single entry per CDR3 protein. Of about 310,000 distinct CDR3 sequences detected, more than 20% appear once; the ten largest clones hold about 14%. Material: cultured PBMCs, obtained from culture after CMV antigen stimulation. Receptors originate from a human donor in good health (CMV status not recorded). Some clones in this sample may be carry-over from other donors' samples.

Comment on this clonotype: The final CDR3 position lacks the conserved phenylalanine or tryptophan, pointing to a likely read error. The V and J genes are TRBV12-3 or TRBV12-4 and TRBJ2-7; 11 nucleotides align to TRBD2. Trimming removed 5 bases from V and 3 bases from J; junction bases left unmatched: 6. The CDR3 is 15 amino acids. The CDR3 loop reads CASSPTGTSGYEQYY. CDR3 nucleotides: TGTGCCAGCAGTCCGACCGGGACTAGCGGCTACGAGCAGTACTAC.

The sample holds a few counts of this clonotype. J is TRBJ2-2 and V is TRBV28, with D hard to call. CDR3 size: 15 residues. Germline V gives CDR1 MDHEN, CDR2 SYDVKM. Trimming removed 8 bases at V and 6 bases at J, with 19 bases between. The CDR3 spells CASGVWGTEAGELFF. The CDR3 DNA sequence: TGTGCCAGCGGGGTCTGGGGAACAGAGGCCGGGGAGCTGTTTTTT.

The rearrangement links TRBV6-2 or TRBV6-3 to TRBJ2-5; 7 positions agree with TRBD1. V shed 4 bases, J shed 2 bases, and the junction held 4 bases outside the gene matches. The CDR3 is 14 amino acids. CDR1 and CDR2 from the germline V gene are MNHEY and SVGEGT. The CDR3 sequence is CASSSSGQQETQYF. Here the CDR3 DNA reads TGTGCCAGCAGTTCCTCGGGACAGCAAGAGACCCAGTACTTC.

This clonotype has a handful of counts. The genes are TRBV28 and TRBJ1-1; D is uncertain. With 2 bases removed from V and 4 bases from J, the gap between germline ends came to 8 bases. Germline CDR1 and CDR2: MDHEN and SYDVKM. This CDR3 spans 13 amino acids. The CDR3 DNA reads as TGTGCCAGCAGTTTAGGAAAGCTCACTGAAGCTTTCTTT. This gives the protein CASSLGKLTEAFF. The full variable domain, rest sourced from reference TRBV28 and TRBJ1-1, is DVKVTQSSRYLVKRTGEKVFLECVQDMDHENMFWYRQDPGLGLRLIYFSYDVKMKEKGDIPEGYSVSREKKERFSLILESASTNQTSMYLCASSLGKLTEAFFGQGTRLTVV.

This clonotype was seen just once. A read error may be the cause here, since a much bigger clone is one base away. The chain couples TRBV27 to TRBJ2-7, with a possible D match to TRBD1 (5 bases). Germline V lookup: CDR1 MNHEY, CDR2 SMNVEV (reference sequence). Trimming left V 6 bases short and J 3 bases short, with 18 bases between. There are 15 residues in the CDR3. CDR3 loop: CASSSTAGLHYEQYF. The CDR3 nucleotides are TGTGCCAGCAGCTCGACAGCCGGCCTCCACTACGAGCAGTACTTC.

This clonotype appeared a few times. V gene TRBV7-2 combines with J gene TRBJ1-1, with 8 bases matching TRBD1. The V segment lost 0 bases and the J segment 10 bases; nucleotides outside the gene matches: 7. The length of the CDR3 is 14 residues. Germline V gene data show CDR1 as SGHTA and CDR2 as FQGNSA. CDR3 in amino acids: CASSLAKTGARAFF. The CDR3 DNA sequence: TGTGCCAGCAGCTTAGCAAAGACAGGGGCTCGAGCTTTCTTT.

This clonotype has just a few counts. The chain has TRBV25-1 and TRBJ1-3; D may be TRBD1 (6 bases). V was clipped by 0 bases and J by 2 bases, with 11 bases between them. Germline CDR1 reads MGHDK; CDR2 reads SYGVNS. The CDR3 totals 16 residues. This CDR3 is CASSEYSGGPGNTIYF. The CDR3 nucleotides read TGTGCCAGCAGTGAATATTCTGGGGGGCCTGGAAACACCATATATTTT. The complete variable domain, with remaining parts taken from reference TRBV25-1 and TRBJ1-3, reads EADIYQTPRYLVIGTGKKITLECSQTMGHDKMYWYQQDPGMELHLIHYSYGVNSTEKGDLSSESTVSRIRTEHFPLTLESARPSHTSQYLCASSEYSGGPGNTIYFGEGSWLTVV.

Many counts were recorded for this clonotype. V is TRBV7-2 and J is TRBJ2-7, with TRBD1 matching 7 bases. The CDR3 has 14 residues. V was clipped by 5 bases and J by 2 bases; unmatched bases: 6. CDR1 is SGHTA and CDR2 is FQGNSA in the germline V gene. The CDR3 is CASSGLGTAYEQYF. DNA of the CDR3: TGTGCCAGCAGCGGACTTGGGACAGCCTACGAGCAGTACTTC.

This clonotype has only a few counts. This chain connects TRBV28 to TRBJ2-1; 8 bases are a match to TRBD2. In germline, CDR1 is MDHEN, CDR2 SYDVKM. The CDR3 is 16 residues long. The V segment lost 3 bases and the J segment 0 bases; nucleotides outside the gene matches: 4. The CDR3 region is CASSLVAGPSYNEQFF. The CDR3 DNA follows: TGTGCCAGCAGTTTGGTAGCGGGGCCCTCCTACAATGAGCAGTTCTTC. Combining the CDR3 with reference TRBV28 and TRBJ2-1 gives the whole variable domain DVKVTQSSRYLVKRTGEKVFLECVQDMDHENMFWYRQDPGLGLRLIYFSYDVKMKEKGDIPEGYSVSREKKERFSLILESASTNQTSMYLCASSLVAGPSYNEQFFGPGTRLTVL.

This clonotype occurred many times. The chain has TRBV7-2 and TRBJ2-1; TRBD2 might be the D (6 bases). V was clipped by 4 bases and J by 4 bases, with 11 bases between them. The CDR3 sequence is 14 residues long. In germline, CDR1 is SGHTA, CDR2 FQGNSA. DNA of the CDR3: TGTGCCAGCAGCTACGCCCTAGCGTACAATGAGCAGTTCTTC. Its translation: CASSYALAYNEQFF.

The chain is built from TRBV3-1 and TRBJ1-4; possibly TRBD1 for D (6 bases). V dropped 0 bases and J dropped 7 bases, with 15 bases sitting between them. This CDR3 has 16 amino acids. Germline V gene sequence: CDR1 LGHDT, CDR2 YNNKEL (reference sequence). CDR3 protein: CASSQEGGTLGEKLFF. As DNA, the CDR3 is TGTGCCAGCAGCCAAGAAGGGGGGACCTTAGGTGAAAAACTGTTTTTT.

V is TRBV4-1 and J is TRBJ2-3; 8 positions match TRBD2. V lost 4 bases, J lost 3 bases, and 15 bases stayed unmatched. CDR3 length: 18 amino acids. Germline V gene sequence: CDR1 MGHRA, CDR2 YSYEKL. CDR3 nucleotides: TGCGCCAGCAGCCCCCCACCCATTCAGCGGGAGAGGACAGATACGCAGTATTTT. It specifies CASSPPPIQRERTDTQYF.

The chain carries TRBV7-9 and TRBJ1-5; no reliable D call. Between the trimmed V and J ends, which lost 2 bases and 5 bases, there was a span of 7 bases. CDR3 length equals 13 residues. CDR1 is SEHNR, CDR2 FQNEAQ, per germline (reference sequence). As DNA, the CDR3 is TGTGCCAGCAGCTTACTCCGGGATCAGCCCCAGCATTTT. As protein: CASSLLRDQPQHF.

The chain employs TRBV6-2 or TRBV6-3 and TRBJ1-1; possibly TRBD1 for D (6 bases). The germline V gene has CDR1 MNHEY and CDR2 SVGEGT. This CDR3 is built from 15 residues. V dropped 5 bases and J dropped 4 bases, with 17 bases sitting between them. The CDR3 DNA follows: TGTGCCAGCAGTCGAGGAGGACAGTGGACCACTGAAGCTTTCTTT. The encoded protein is CASSRGGQWTTEAFF.

This clonotype was picked up many times. The CDR3 DNA sequence: TGTGCCAGCAGCTTACCCAACACTGAAGCTTTCTTT. Amino acids: CASSLPNTEAFF. The chain links TRBV11-1 to TRBJ1-1; D ambiguous. Germline V lookup: CDR1 SGHAT, CDR2 FQDESV (reference sequence). This CDR3 is built from 12 residues. V gave up 2 bases and J gave up 2 bases, with 3 bases separating them.

The chain uses TRBV2 and TRBJ1-4; D ambiguous. Germline CDR1 and CDR2: SNHLY and FYNNEI. This CDR3 spans 13 amino acids. V was cut by 3 bases and J by 8 bases, with 10 bases left in between. CDR3 sequence (DNA): TGTGCCAGCAGTGACGGGCGGTGGGAAAAACTGTTTTTT. Amino acid sequence: CASSDGRWEKLFF.

This clonotype has only a few counts. This sequence joins TRBV11-2 and TRBJ2-5, with D possibly TRBD1 on 6 matching bases. This CDR3 comprises 13 residues. The germline V gene has CDR1 SGHAT and CDR2 FQNNGV. V was cut by 5 bases and J by 2 bases, with 9 bases left in between. CDR3 in amino acids: CASSVGQQETQYF. The CDR3 bases are TGTGCCAGCAGCGTAGGACAGCAAGAGACCCAGTACTTC.

The chain couples TRBV10-3 to TRBJ1-5; D is unclear. The CDR3 contains 13 residues. CDR1 is ENHRY, CDR2 SYGVKD, per germline. V lost 6 bases and J lost 4, with 10 bases in between. Written as DNA, the CDR3 is TGTGCCATCAGGCCGGGAGAAAATCAGCCCCAGCATTTT. Protein: CAIRPGENQPQHF.

The chain joins TRBV24-1 to TRBJ1-2; unclear D gene. Germline CDR1 KGHDR, CDR2 SFDVKD. The V and J ends lost 3 bases and 8 bases respectively, with 9 bases between them. The CDR3 is 12 residues long. The CDR3 nucleotides are TGTGCCACCAGTGATGGCTTGTCGGGCTACACCTTC. This encodes CATSDGLSGYTF.

The DNA of the CDR3 is TGTGCCACCGGGGAGGAGGGCGAGCAGTACGTC. As protein: CATGEEGEQYV. The chain uses TRBV10-3 and TRBJ2-7; a possible D gene is TRBD2 (6 bases). V gave up 10 bases and J gave up 6 bases, with 13 bases separating them. Germline-derived CDR1 and CDR2 are ENHRY and SYGVKD. CDR3 length: 11 residues.

DNA for the CDR3: TGTGCCAGCAGCTTGGGGCAAGCCCAGACCTACGAGCAGTACGTC. It translates to CASSLGQAQTYEQYV. The V call is TRBV5-6, the J call TRBJ2-7; no definite D call. Germline CDR1 reads SGHDT; CDR2 reads YYEEEE. V gave up 0 bases and J gave up 2 bases, with 12 bases separating them. The CDR3 totals 15 residues.

This chain joins TRBV7-6 and TRBJ1-2; D remains unclear. Germline V gene lookup returns CDR1 SGHVS and CDR2 FNYEAQ. The V gene lost 6 bases and the J gene lost 8 bases, with 10 bases spanning the gap. This CDR3 has 11 residues. CDR3 amino acids: CASRASLGYTF. The CDR3 DNA reads TGTGCCAGCAGAGCCTCACTGGGCTACACCTTC.

The table lists this clonotype with many counts. The chain uses TRBV7-6 and TRBJ1-4; D ambiguous. From germline, CDR1 is SGHVS and CDR2 FNYEAQ. Trimming shortened V by 2 bases and J by 4 bases, and 8 bases separated the two germline ends. The CDR3 length is 14 residues. The CDR3 nucleotides are TGTGCCAGCAGCTTAAGGAGCAGTAATGAAAAACTGTTTTTT. Its translation is CASSLRSSNEKLFF.